This T cell receptor beta chain was captured by sequencing in a study of blood T cell repertoires in COVID-19. For the study at large: The analysed material was cDNA or gDNA that came from T cells, B-cell-depleted T cells, or PBMCs.

Here immunoSEQ multiplex PCR was the method, and the copy in TCRdb shows in-frame clones only, minus some. The repertoire holds a few hundred thousand clones, with around 90% as singletons. This CDR3 region has 15 residues. CDR1 DFQATT and CDR2 SNEGSKA come from the germline V gene (reference sequence). V was pared by 3 bases and J by 5 bases, with 10 bases of the junction left unmatched. The rearrangement uses TRBV20-1 and TRBJ2-5, with TRBD2 matching 9 bases. Sequencing input: peripheral blood. This sequence originates from a woman aged 55-69 years with COVID-19, enrolled during active disease. The CDR3 DNA reads as TGCAGTGCTAGTCCTCTAGCGGGGAACGGTGAGACCCAGTACTTC. Translating it yields CSASPLAGNGETQYF.